Listed below are T cell receptor beta chains from one sample, sequenced in a study of technical replicates of blood from a handful of donors. Sequencing used immunoSEQ multiplex PCR; TCRdb keeps in-frame clones, though not all of them. The data contain more than 80,000 clones, approximately 96% of them singletons. Source material: T cells isolated from PBMCs. The receptors stem from a human donor in good health. Each CDR3 is given with its conserved first and last residue. D genes are given only for firm matches. Expanded clones are given a class, and other clones once, few, many or no size at all.

V	D	size	J	CDR3	DNA
TRBV2	-	-	TRBJ1-5	CASSEIGGSNQPQHF	TGTGCCAGCAGTGAAATAGGAGGAAGCAATCAGCCCCAGCATTTT
TRBV4-1	-	-	TRBJ2-6	CASSSGPSGANVLTF	TGCGCCAGCAGCAGCGGCCCCTCTGGGGCCAACGTCCTGACTTTC
TRBV29-1	-	-	TRBJ2-7	CSVAWGTGGSYEQYF	TGCAGCGTTGCTTGGGGGACTGGGGGTTCCTACGAGCAGTACTTC
TRBV7-6	TRBD2	-	TRBJ2-5	CASSLLDGGRQETQYF	TGTGCCAGCAGCTTGTTGGATGGCGGGAGGCAAGAGACCCAGTACTTC
TRBV10-1	-	-	TRBJ1-1	CASSNTQGGTEAFF	TGCGCCAGCAGTAACACCCAGGGTGGCACTGAAGCTTTCTTT
TRBV5-1	-	-	TRBJ1-3	CASSLGDSGNTIYF	TGCGCCAGCAGCTTGGGCGACTCTGGAAACACCATATATTTT
TRBV30	-	-	TRBJ1-3	CAWRVGAGNTIYF	TGTGCCTGGAGGGTAGGGGCTGGAAACACCATATATTTT
TRBV6-1	-	-	TRBJ2-2	CASSEERGELFF	TGTGCCAGCAGTGAAGAACGGGGGGAGCTGTTTTTT
TRBV5-1	TRBD1	-	TRBJ2-5	CASSLPFGQGSQETQYF	TGCGCCAGCAGCTTGCCCTTCGGACAGGGATCCCAAGAGACCCAGTACTTC
TRBV9	TRBD2	-	TRBJ2-5	CASSVGTSGQETQYF	TGTGCCAGCAGCGTAGGCACTAGCGGCCAAGAGACCCAGTACTTC
TRBV2	TRBD1	few	TRBJ1-1	CATTGGAHTEAFF	TGTGCCACGACAGGGGGCGCCCACACTGAAGCTTTCTTT
TRBV10-3	TRBD1	-	TRBJ1-2	CAISEGTGEVRGYTF	TGTGCCATCAGTGAGGGGACAGGGGAAGTTCGTGGCTACACCTTC
TRBV19	TRBD1	-	TRBJ1-1	CASSSGGNTEAFF	TGTGCCAGTTCCTCAGGGGGCAACACTGAAGCTTTCTTT
TRBV4-2	TRBD1	once	TRBJ1-3	CASKNRGRNTIYF	TGTGCCAGCAAAAACAGGGGACGAAACACCATATATTTT
TRBV19	-	-	TRBJ2-1	CASSRDKTYNEQFF	TGTGCCAGTAGTCGGGACAAGACCTACAATGAGCAGTTCTTC
TRBV7-6	TRBD1	-	TRBJ1-1	CASSHGSGGTEAFF	TGTGCCAGCAGCCACGGGTCAGGGGGCACTGAAGCTTTCTTT
TRBV25-1	-	-	TRBJ1-2	CASEALQGYTF	TGTGCCAGCGAGGCCCTGCAAGGCTACACCTTC
TRBV7-8	-	once	TRBJ1-1	CASSFPRGRGKNTEAFF	TGTGCCAGCAGCTTCCCCCGGGGGCGGGGGAAGAACACTGAAGCTTTCTTT
TRBV2	-	-	TRBJ1-4	CASNWEGGAATNEKLFF	TGTGCCAGCAATTGGGAGGGGGGTGCTGCAACTAATGAAAAACTGTTTTTT
TRBV5-1	-	-	TRBJ2-2	CASSFLSGGSTGELFF	TGCGCCAGCAGCTTCTTGTCTGGGGGGAGCACCGGGGAGCTGTTTTTT
TRBV27	TRBD2	-	TRBJ2-3	CASSLSGTSLPTSTDTQYF	TGTGCCAGCAGTCTCTCCGGGACTAGTCTACCTACTAGCACAGATACGCAGTATTTT
TRBV19	-	-	TRBJ1-3	CASSILTGIRTSGNTIYF	TGTGCCAGTAGTATTTTAACGGGAATTCGTACCTCTGGAAACACCATATATTTT
TRBV13	-	once	TRBJ2-7	CASSPPDRKEWSLSYEQYF	TGTGCCAGCAGCCCCCCCGACAGGAAGGAGTGGAGCCTTTCCTACGAGCAGTACTTC
TRBV19	TRBD2	-	TRBJ2-7	CASTSGLAGGGGYEQYF	TGTGCCAGTACCTCGGGACTAGCAGGAGGTGGGGGATACGAGCAGTACTTC
TRBV28	-	once	TRBJ2-7	CASGGTILYEQYF	TGTGCCAGCGGAGGGACGATCCTATACGAGCAGTACTTC
TRBV9	-	-	TRBJ2-2	CASSVETPFPGELFF	TGTGCCAGCAGCGTAGAGACACCTTTCCCCGGGGAGCTGTTTTTT
TRBV6-5	-	-	TRBJ2-1	CASRPPTGTNEQFF	TGTGCCAGCAGACCACCGACAGGTACCAATGAGCAGTTCTTC
TRBV28	TRBD1	-	TRBJ2-3	CASSSGQGAWTQYF	TGTGCCAGCAGTTCCGGACAGGGGGCATGGACGCAGTATTTT
TRBV6-6	TRBD2	once	TRBJ2-7	CASGTGGSYEQYF	TGTGCCAGCGGGACGGGAGGGTCCTACGAGCAGTACTTC
TRBV15	-	-	TRBJ1-6	CATSRDGQGNSPLHF	TGTGCCACCAGCAGAGACGGGCAGGGTAATTCACCCCTCCACTTT
TRBV5-1	TRBD1	few	TRBJ2-3	CASSPTGGGPTDTQYF	TGCGCCAGCAGTCCGACAGGGGGGGGCCCCACAGATACGCAGTATTTT
TRBV7-7	-	-	TRBJ2-1	CASSFGTGPGLGEQFF	TGTGCTAGCAGCTTTGGCACAGGTCCTGGGTTAGGTGAGCAGTTCTTC
TRBV4-2	TRBD1	-	TRBJ1-5	CASSQDKSGGVGAQHF	TGTGCCAGCAGCCAAGATAAGTCAGGGGGAGTGGGGGCCCAGCATTTT
TRBV9	TRBD1	-	TRBJ1-1	CASSLTGTNTEAFF	TGTGCCAGCAGCCTGACAGGGACCAACACTGAAGCTTTCTTT
TRBV28	-	-	TRBJ1-2	CASSSPGDYGYTF	TGTGCCAGCAGTAGCCCAGGGGACTATGGCTACACCTTC
TRBV9	-	-	TRBJ2-3	CASSVGATRGTDTQYF	TGTGCCAGCAGCGTAGGGGCGACTAGAGGTACAGATACGCAGTATTTT
TRBV15	-	-	TRBJ2-7	CATSRDDSGLGLDSYPTYEQYF	TGTGCCACCAGCAGAGATGATTCGGGGTTGGGCCTGGACAGCTACCCAACTTACGAGCAGTACTTC
TRBV5-4	TRBD1	-	TRBJ1-2	CASSLNSGTETYTF	TGTGCCAGCAGCTTGAATTCCGGGACAGAGACCTACACCTTC
TRBV5-1	TRBD1	-	TRBJ1-3	CASSGDRGPSSGNTIYF	TGCGCCAGCAGCGGGGACAGGGGGCCAAGCTCTGGAAACACCATATATTTT
TRBV7-8	TRBD2	-	TRBJ2-4	CASSLVRLAGRNIQYF	TGTGCCAGCAGCTTAGTACGACTAGCGGGGAGAAACATTCAGTACTTC
TRBV5-1	TRBD1	-	TRBJ1-4	CASTRQGADEKLFF	TGCGCCAGCACACGACAGGGGGCGGATGAAAAACTGTTTTTT
TRBV5-1	TRBD2	-	TRBJ2-5	CASRATGGYQETQYF	TGCGCCAGCAGGGCTACGGGAGGGTACCAAGAGACCCAGTACTTC
TRBV18	-	-	TRBJ2-5	CASSPPSQETQYF	TGTGCCAGCTCACCACCCAGCCAAGAGACCCAGTACTTC
TRBV4-2	TRBD2	-	TRBJ2-3	CASSQEPSGIGDTQYF	TGTGCCAGCAGCCAAGAACCTAGCGGGATTGGAGATACGCAGTATTTT
TRBV7-8	-	-	TRBJ2-3	CASSSHADTQYF	TGTGCCAGCAGCTCCCATGCAGATACGCAGTATTTT
TRBV5-1	TRBD2	once	TRBJ2-2	CASSLGASGVSNTGELFF	TGCGCCAGCAGCTTGGGAGCCAGCGGGGTCTCGAACACCGGGGAGCTGTTTTTT
TRBV5-4	TRBD1	-	TRBJ1-2	CASRYGTEYGYTF	TGTGCCAGCAGATATGGGACAGAGTATGGCTACACCTTC
TRBV5-1	TRBD2	-	TRBJ2-5	CASSLISGRYQETQYF	TGCGCCAGCAGCTTGATAAGCGGGAGGTACCAAGAGACCCAGTACTTC
TRBV6-5	TRBD2	once	TRBJ2-7	CASSSRGSGDYEQYF	TGTGCCAGCAGTTCCCGGGGTAGCGGGGACTACGAGCAGTACTTC
TRBV11-2	-	-	TRBJ1-3	CASSLDLGQIGNTIYF	TGTGCCAGCAGCTTAGATCTCGGACAGATCGGAAACACCATATATTTT
TRBV6-4	-	-	TRBJ1-1	CASSDSGGGTEAFF	TGTGCCAGCAGTGACTCGGGGGGAGGGACTGAAGCTTTCTTT
TRBV6-4	TRBD1	-	TRBJ1-4	CASTRTRTGGVKRGKLFF	TGTGCCAGCACCCGAACCCGGACAGGGGGCGTAAAAAGGGGAAAACTGTTTTTT